The 11 T cell receptor beta chains below were found in one sample sequenced in a study of T cells in Graves' hyperthyroidism and ophthalmopathy. Researchers amplified the TCR beta CDR3 regions from RNA transcripts. The primer set for the first-round RT-PCR of the TCR CDR3 was HTBI. TCRdb itself ran the multiplex PCR reads through MiXCR, one entry per CDR3 protein. The table has some 460,000 distinct CDR3 sequences, less than 20% seen once; the top ten hold approximately 7.5%. Material for sequencing was blood. The receptors derive from a woman younger than 30 with Graves' hyperthyroidism.

The chain uses TRBV28 and TRBJ2-2, with D tentatively TRBD1 (5 bases). This CDR3 region has 14 residues. CDR1 MDHEN and CDR2 SYDVKM come from the germline V gene. Trimming pared 5 bases from V and 4 bases from J, leaving 11 bases between. The CDR3 here is CASSPRVGTGELFF. The CDR3 DNA follows: TGTGCCAGCAGTCCCAGGGTGGGCACCGGGGAGCTGTTTTTT.

This clonotype appeared many times. The chain has TRBV5-6 and TRBJ2-2; D call uncertain. This CDR3 has 13 amino acids. With 4 bases removed from V and 6 bases from J, the gap between germline ends came to 10 bases. Germline CDR1 reads SGHDT; CDR2 reads YYEEEE. CDR3 region: CASSPPSAGELFF. CDR3 nucleotide sequence: TGTGCCAGCAGCCCACCGTCGGCCGGGGAGCTGTTTTTT.

This clonotype was detected ten times or more. The chain combines TRBV6-1 with TRBJ2-7; TRBD2 matches 7 bases. V was pared by 7 bases and J by 6 bases, with 12 bases of the junction left unmatched. The CDR3 length is 14 residues. Germline values: CDR1 MNHNS, CDR2 SASEGT. The CDR3 region is CASIPSGVLGEQYF. CDR3 nucleotide sequence: TGTGCCAGCATTCCAAGCGGGGTGCTTGGCGAGCAGTACTTC.

This clonotype was observed at least ten times. The V and J genes are TRBV5-1 and TRBJ1-1; D call uncertain. Trimming shortened V by 4 bases and J by 1 base, and 14 bases separated the two germline ends. Germline V gene sequence: CDR1 SGHRS, CDR2 YFSETQ. This CDR3 region has 15 residues. The DNA of the CDR3 is TGCGCCAGCAGCCCGACCCAGACGGAGAACACTGAAGCTTTCTTT. Translated, it gives CASSPTQTENTEAFF.

This clonotype was recorded at least ten times. The chain couples TRBV6-5 to TRBJ2-3; 8 bases are a match to TRBD2. This CDR3 is built from 17 residues. V lost 2 bases and J lost 0; bases outside the gene matches: 7. CDR1 is MNHEY and CDR2 is SVGAGI in the germline V gene. The CDR3 nucleotides read TGTGCCAGCAGTTACCCCCGCCAGCGGGGGAGCACAGATACGCAGTATTTT. It translates to CASSYPRQRGSTDTQYF.

The genes are TRBV13 and TRBJ2-3; D is unresolved. The CDR3 loop spans 17 amino acids. Germline V gene sequence: CDR1 PRHDT, CDR2 FYEKMQ (reference sequence). The germline V and J ends were trimmed by 3 bases and 3 bases, with 19 bases remaining between them. The chain's CDR3 is CASSLTTFGEGTDTQYF. The DNA for the CDR3 is TGTGCCAGCAGCTTGACCACTTTCGGCGAAGGTACAGATACGCAGTATTTT.

J is TRBJ2-2 and V is TRBV29-1, with 12 nucleotides matching TRBD2. Germline V lookup: CDR1 SQVTM, CDR2 ANQGSEA. The CDR3 is made up of 14 amino acids. V trimming: 4 bases; J trimming: 4 bases; junction bases outside the gene matches: 1. The CDR3: CSVAGLAGTGELFF. The CDR3 bases are TGCAGCGTTGCGGGACTAGCGGGCACCGGGGAGCTGTTTTTT.

This clonotype was seen ten or more times. The genes are TRBV20-1 and TRBJ1-5; D is undetermined. The CDR3 covers 15 residues. The V and J ends lost 3 bases and 1 base respectively, with 13 bases between them. Germline lookup yields CDR1 DFQATT and CDR2 SNEGSKA (reference sequence). DNA for the CDR3: TGCAGTGCTAGCGTCGAGATGGGCAGCAATCAGCCCCAGCATTTT. Amino acids: CSASVEMGSNQPQHF.

This clonotype appeared a few times. This may stem from a read error, because a much larger clone lies one nucleotide away. The chain has TRBV5-5 and TRBJ2-1, with D tentatively TRBD2 (6 bases). Germline CDR1 and CDR2: SGHKS and YYEKEE (reference sequence). This CDR3 comprises 15 residues. The DNA for the CDR3 is TGTGCCGGCAGCTTGGAGGGCTTAGCCTGGCATGAGCAGTTCTTC. Translation gives CAGSLEGLAWHEQFF.

This clonotype was seen ten or more times. The chain links TRBV7-8 to TRBJ1-3; 7 bases fit TRBD1. The V gene end was trimmed by 5 bases and the J gene end by 2 bases; junction bases not matched to a gene: 9. Germline CDR1 and CDR2: SGHVS and FQNEAQ. This CDR3 is 16 amino acids long. The CDR3 sequence is CASSIYAGTAGNTIYF. The CDR3 DNA sequence: TGTGCCAGCAGCATCTACGCCGGGACAGCTGGAAACACCATATATTTT.

In its sample, this clonotype was seen many times. The chain links TRBV11-3 to TRBJ1-4; D is uncertain. Trimming cost V 6 bases and J 4 bases, with 12 bases left between them. Germline loops: CDR1 SGHNT, CDR2 YENEEA. CDR3 size: 14 residues. CDR3 loop: CASRLYGVNEKLFF. The CDR3 nucleotides are TGTGCCAGCAGGCTCTACGGGGTTAATGAAAAACTGTTTTTT.